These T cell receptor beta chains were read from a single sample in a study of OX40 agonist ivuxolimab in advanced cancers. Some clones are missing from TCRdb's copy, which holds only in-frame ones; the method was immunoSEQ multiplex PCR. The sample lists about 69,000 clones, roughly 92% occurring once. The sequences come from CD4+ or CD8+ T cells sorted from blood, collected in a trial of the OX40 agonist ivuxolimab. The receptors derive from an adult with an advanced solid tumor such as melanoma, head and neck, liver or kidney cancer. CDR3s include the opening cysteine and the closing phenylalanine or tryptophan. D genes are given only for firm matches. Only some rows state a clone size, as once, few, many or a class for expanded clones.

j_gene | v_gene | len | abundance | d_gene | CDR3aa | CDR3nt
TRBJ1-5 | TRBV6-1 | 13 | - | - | CASRPIGSQPQHF | TGTGCCAGCAGACCCATAGGGTCACAGCCCCAGCATTTT
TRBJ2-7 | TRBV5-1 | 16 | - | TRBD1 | CASSSLQQQGNYEQYF | TGCGCCAGCAGCTCGCTCCAGCAACAGGGGAACTACGAGCAGTACTTC
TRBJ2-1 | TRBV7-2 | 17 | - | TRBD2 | CASSPWGAGFIYNEQFF | TGTGCCAGCAGCCCTTGGGGAGCGGGGTTCATCTACAATGAGCAGTTCTTC
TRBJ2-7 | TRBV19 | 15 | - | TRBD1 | CASSIPGQGLYEQYF | TGTGCCAGTAGTATCCCGGGACAGGGCCTCTACGAGCAGTACTTC
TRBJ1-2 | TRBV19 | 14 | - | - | CASSTKGLLYGYTF | TGTGCCAGTAGTACGAAGGGACTTCTCTATGGCTACACCTTC
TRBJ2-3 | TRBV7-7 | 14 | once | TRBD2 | CASSFGGEADTQYF | TGTGCCAGCAGCTTTGGGGGGGAAGCAGATACGCAGTATTTT
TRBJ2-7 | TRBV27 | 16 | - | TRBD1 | CASSVRQGAYGHEQYF | TGTGCCAGCAGTGTCAGACAGGGGGCGTATGGACACGAGCAGTACTTC
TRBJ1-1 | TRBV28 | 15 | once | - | CATFRPTGVNTEAFF | TGTGCCACTTTCAGACCGACAGGAGTGAACACTGAAGCTTTCTTT
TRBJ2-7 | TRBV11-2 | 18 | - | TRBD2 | CASSPIRLAGGPPYEQYF | TGTGCCAGCAGCCCTATTAGACTAGCGGGAGGGCCCCCCTACGAGCAGTACTTC
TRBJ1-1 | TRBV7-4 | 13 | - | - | CASSIDRDTEAFF | TGTGCCAGCAGCATTGACCGGGACACTGAAGCTTTCTTT
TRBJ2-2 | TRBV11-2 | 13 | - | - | CASSVQVAGELFF | TGTGCCAGCAGCGTACAGGTTGCCGGGGAGCTGTTTTTT
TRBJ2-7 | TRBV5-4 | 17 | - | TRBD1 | CASSFSPLLGQDYEQYF | TGTGCCAGCAGCTTTTCCCCATTATTGGGACAGGACTACGAGCAGTACTTC
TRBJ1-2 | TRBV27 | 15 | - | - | CASSLSGREGYGYTF | TGTGCCAGCAGTTTATCGGGGAGGGAGGGGTATGGCTACACCTTC
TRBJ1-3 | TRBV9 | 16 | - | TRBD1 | CASSPGQGLAGNTIYF | TGTGCCAGCAGCCCGGGACAGGGCTTGGCTGGAAACACCATATATTTT
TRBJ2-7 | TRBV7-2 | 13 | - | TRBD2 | CASSLGGRSEQYF | TGTGCCAGCAGCTTGGGCGGGAGGAGCGAGCAGTACTTC
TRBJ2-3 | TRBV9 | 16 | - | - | CASSGRTRASTDTQYF | TGTGCCAGTTCCGGCCGAACTCGTGCTAGCACAGATACGCAGTATTTT
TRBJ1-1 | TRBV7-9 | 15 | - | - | CASMPARGRNTEAFF | TGTGCCAGCATGCCCGCCCGGGGGAGGAACACTGAAGCTTTCTTT
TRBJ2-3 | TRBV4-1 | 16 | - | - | CASSQGGSGGTDTQYF | TGCGCCAGCAGCCAAGGGGGGTCGGGGGGCACAGATACGCAGTATTTT
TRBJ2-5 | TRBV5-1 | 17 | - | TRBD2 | CASSLGLLAGGGETQYF | TGCGCCAGCAGCTTGGGACTACTAGCGGGAGGCGGAGAGACCCAGTACTTC
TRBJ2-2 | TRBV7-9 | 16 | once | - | CASSPDEVQNTGELFF | TGTGCCAGCAGCCCAGATGAGGTTCAGAACACCGGGGAGCTGTTTTTT
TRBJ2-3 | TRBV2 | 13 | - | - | CASSEDKGDTQYF | TGTGCCAGCAGTGAGGACAAGGGGGATACGCAGTATTTT
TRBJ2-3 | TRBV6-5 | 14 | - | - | CASSARGPTDTQYF | TGTGCCAGCAGTGCCCGGGGCCCGACAGATACGCAGTATTTT
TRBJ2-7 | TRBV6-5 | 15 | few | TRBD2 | CASSYGRGLAYEQYF | TGTGCCAGCAGTTACGGCCGGGGACTAGCCTACGAGCAGTACTTC
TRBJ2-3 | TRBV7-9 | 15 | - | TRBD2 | CASSTTSGIVDTQYF | TGTGCCAGCAGCACAACTAGCGGGATTGTAGATACGCAGTATTTT
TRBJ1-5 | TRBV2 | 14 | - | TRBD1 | CASSVGQGAQPQHF | TGTGCCAGCAGTGTAGGACAGGGGGCTCAGCCCCAGCATTTT
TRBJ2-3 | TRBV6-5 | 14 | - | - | CASSYSATVDTQYF | TGTGCCAGCAGTTACTCCGCGACAGTCGATACGCAGTATTTT
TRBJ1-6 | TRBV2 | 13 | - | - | CASSESQGSPLHF | TGTGCCAGCAGTGAATCTCAGGGGTCACCCCTCCACTTT
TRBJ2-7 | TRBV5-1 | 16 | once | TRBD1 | CASSLAQGNFLYEQYF | TGCGCCAGCAGCTTGGCACAGGGGAATTTTCTCTACGAGCAGTACTTC
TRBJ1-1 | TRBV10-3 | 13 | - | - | CAIRPWSGTEAFF | TGTGCCATCCGACCCTGGAGCGGCACTGAAGCTTTCTTT
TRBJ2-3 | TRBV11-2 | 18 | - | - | CASSRSGPTRGFTDTQYF | TGTGCCAGCAGCCGATCTGGACCAACCAGAGGGTTCACAGATACGCAGTATTTT
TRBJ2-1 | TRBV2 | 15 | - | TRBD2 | CASSAERGPYNEQFF | TGTGCCAGCAGTGCCGAGCGGGGGCCCTACAATGAGCAGTTCTTC
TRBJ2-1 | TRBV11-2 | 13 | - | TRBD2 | CASSGRLAGEQFF | TGTGCCAGCAGCGGAAGACTAGCCGGTGAGCAGTTCTTC
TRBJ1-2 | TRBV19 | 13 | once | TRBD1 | CASSVGQIYGYTF | TGTGCCAGTAGTGTGGGACAGATCTATGGCTACACCTTC
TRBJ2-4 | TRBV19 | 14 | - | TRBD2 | CASSINGLAPIQYF | TGTGCCAGTAGTATAAACGGACTAGCCCCCATTCAGTACTTC
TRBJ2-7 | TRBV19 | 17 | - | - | CASSNPGAGARTYEQYF | TGTGCCAGTAGTAACCCCGGGGCAGGGGCGCGTACCTACGAGCAGTACTTC
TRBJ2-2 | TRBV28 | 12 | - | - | CASISGTGELFF | TGTGCCAGCATCTCTGGGACCGGGGAGCTGTTTTTT
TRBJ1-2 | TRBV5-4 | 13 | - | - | CASSSGISYGYTF | TGTGCCAGCAGCTCCGGGATCTCATATGGCTACACCTTC
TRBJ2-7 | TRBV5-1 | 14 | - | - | CASSLAHASYEQYF | TGCGCCAGCAGCTTGGCTCACGCCAGTTACGAGCAGTACTTC